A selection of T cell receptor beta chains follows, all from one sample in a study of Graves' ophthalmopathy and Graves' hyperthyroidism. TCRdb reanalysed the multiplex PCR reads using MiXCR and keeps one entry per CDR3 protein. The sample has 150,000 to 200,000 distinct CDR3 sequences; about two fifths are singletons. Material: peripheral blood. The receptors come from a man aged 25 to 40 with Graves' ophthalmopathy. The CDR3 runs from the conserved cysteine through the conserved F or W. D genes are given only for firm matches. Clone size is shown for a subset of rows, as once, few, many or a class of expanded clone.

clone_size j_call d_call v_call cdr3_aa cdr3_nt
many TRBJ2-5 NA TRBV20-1 CSASPPGIQETQYF TGCAGTGCTAGCCCCCCGGGGATCCAAGAGACCCAGTACTTC
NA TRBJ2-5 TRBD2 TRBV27 CASSKLADLQETQYF TGTGCCAGCAGTAAACTAGCGGATCTCCAAGAGACCCAGTACTTC
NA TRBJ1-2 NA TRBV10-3 CAISGSGVDYGYTF TGTGCCATCAGTGGATCAGGGGTCGACTATGGCTACACCTTC
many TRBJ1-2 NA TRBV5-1 CASSPESGTDGYTF TGCGCCAGCAGCCCTGAATCAGGGACGGATGGCTACACCTTC
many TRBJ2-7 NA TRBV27 CASRGSSDSYEQYF TGTGCCAGTCGGGGGTCTAGCGACTCCTACGAGCAGTACTTC
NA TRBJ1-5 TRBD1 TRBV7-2 CASSLSGRGRGQPQHF TGTGCCAGCAGCTTATCGGGCAGGGGGCGAGGGCAGCCCCAGCATTTT
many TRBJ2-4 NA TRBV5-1 CASSKASQAPRKLLAKNIQYF TGCGCCAGCAGCAAGGCGTCCCAAGCTCCTCGAAAACTCCTAGCCAAAAACATTCAGTACTTC
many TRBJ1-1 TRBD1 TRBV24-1 CATSEYQGGMNTEAFF TGTGCCACCAGCGAGTATCAGGGGGGCATGAACACTGAAGCTTTCTTT
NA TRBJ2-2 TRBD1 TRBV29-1 CSVKTGALNTGELFF TGCAGCGTTAAAACAGGGGCCCTGAACACCGGGGAGCTGTTTTTT
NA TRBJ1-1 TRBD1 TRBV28 CASQTGGGYFNMNTEAFF TGTGCCAGCCAGACAGGGGGCGGCTACTTCAATATGAACACTGAAGCTTTCTTT
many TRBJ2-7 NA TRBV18 CASSTRDTTYEQYF TGTGCCAGCTCAACCCGGGACACCACCTACGAGCAGTACTTC
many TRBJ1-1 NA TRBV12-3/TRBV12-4 CASSLVGRTEAFF TGTGCCAGCAGTTTAGTCGGTAGGACTGAAGCTTTCTTT
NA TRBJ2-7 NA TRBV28 CAGGPMGTSEQYF TGTGCCGGGGGCCCCATGGGGACAAGCGAGCAGTACTTC
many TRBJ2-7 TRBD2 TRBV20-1 CSARSAGGNSYEQYF TGCAGTGCCAGATCTGCGGGAGGCAACTCCTACGAGCAGTACTTC
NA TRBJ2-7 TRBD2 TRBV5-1 CASSLGTSGKDEQYF TGCGCCAGCAGCTTGGGGACTAGCGGCAAGGACGAGCAGTACTTC
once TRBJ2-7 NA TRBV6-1 CASSEAQRVDSYEQYF TGTGCCAGCAGTGAAGCTCAGCGGGTGGACTCCTACGAGCAGTACTTC
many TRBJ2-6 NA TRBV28 CASTGGLVSGANVLTF TGTGCCAGCACTGGGGGGTTAGTCTCTGGGGCCAACGTCCTGACTTTC
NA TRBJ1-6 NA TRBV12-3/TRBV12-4 CASSQEGGRTPLHF TGTGCCAGCAGCCAAGAGGGGGGTCGGACACCCCTCCACTTT
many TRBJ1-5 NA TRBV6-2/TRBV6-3 CASSSLLRQPQHF TGTGCCAGCAGTTCTCTCCTCCGGCAGCCCCAGCATTTT
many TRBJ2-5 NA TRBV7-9 CASSFTGKETQYF TGTGCCAGCAGCTTCACAGGGAAAGAGACCCAGTACTTC
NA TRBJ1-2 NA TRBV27 CASSPTREGGYTF TGTGCCAGCAGTCCGACCAGGGAGGGCGGCTACACCTTC
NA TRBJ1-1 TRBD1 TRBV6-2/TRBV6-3 CASSYLDRVISEAFF TGTGCCAGCAGTTACCTTGACAGGGTGATTTCTGAAGCTTTCTTT
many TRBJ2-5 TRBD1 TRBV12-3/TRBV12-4 CASNPRDRSIETQYF TGTGCCAGCAACCCTCGGGACAGGTCCATCGAGACCCAGTACTTC
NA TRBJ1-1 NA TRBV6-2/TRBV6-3 CASSYSQNRVSSTEAFF TGTGCCAGCAGTTACTCGCAGAACAGGGTGTCGAGTACTGAAGCTTTCTTT
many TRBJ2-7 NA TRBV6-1 CASSGQVSYEQYF TGTGCCAGCAGTGGACAGGTGTCCTACGAGCAGTACTTC
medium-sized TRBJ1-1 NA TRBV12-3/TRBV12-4 CASSLRGRTEAFF TGTGCCAGCAGTTTAAGGGGTCGGACTGAAGCTTTCTTT
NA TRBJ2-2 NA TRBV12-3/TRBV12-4 CASSFSTTTGELFF TGTGCCAGCAGTTTCTCCACGACCACCGGGGAGCTGTTTTTT
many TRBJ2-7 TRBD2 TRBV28 CASVTSGDPYEQYF TGTGCCAGCGTGACTAGCGGGGACCCCTACGAGCAGTACTTC
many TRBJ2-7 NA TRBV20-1 CSARDGYEQYF TGCAGTGCTAGAGATGGGTACGAGCAGTACTTC